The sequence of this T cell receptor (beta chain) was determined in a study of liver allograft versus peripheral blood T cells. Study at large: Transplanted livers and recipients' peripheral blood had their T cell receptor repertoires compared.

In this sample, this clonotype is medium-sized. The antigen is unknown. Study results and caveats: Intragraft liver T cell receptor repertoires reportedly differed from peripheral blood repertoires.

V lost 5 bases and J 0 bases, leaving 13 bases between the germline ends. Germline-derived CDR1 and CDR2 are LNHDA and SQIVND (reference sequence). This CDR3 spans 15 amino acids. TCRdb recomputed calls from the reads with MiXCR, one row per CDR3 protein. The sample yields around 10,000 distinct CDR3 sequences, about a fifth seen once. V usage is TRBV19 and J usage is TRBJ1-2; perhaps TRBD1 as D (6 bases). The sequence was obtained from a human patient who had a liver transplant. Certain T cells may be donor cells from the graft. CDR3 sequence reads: CASSSAGEANYGYTF. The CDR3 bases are TGTGCCAGTAGTTCGGCAGGGGAGGCTAACTATGGCTACACCTTC. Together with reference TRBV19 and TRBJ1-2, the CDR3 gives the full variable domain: DGGITQSPKYLFRKEGQNVTLSCEQNLNHDAMYWYRQDPGQGLRLIYYSQIVNDFQKGDIAEGYSVSREKKESFPLTVTSAQKNPTAFYLCASSSAGEANYGYTFGSGTRLTVV.